The rows below give T cell receptor beta chains drawn from one sample of a study of brain T cells in children with intractable seizures. Data came from immunoSEQ multiplex PCR; TCRdb stores just in-frame clones and leaves some out. The sample contains tens of thousands of clones, about 93% of which appear only once. This specimen consisted of peripheral blood, obtained at surgery. Every receptor here comes from a boy under two years old with tuberous sclerosis and intractable seizures. Both conserved end residues are part of each CDR3. Not every row has a clone size; where given, it reads once, few, many or a size class.

J,V,size,CDR3
TRBJ1-5,TRBV24-1,-,CATRDGDNQPQHF
TRBJ2-7,TRBV28,-,CASRGNYEQYF
TRBJ2-1,TRBV12-3/TRBV12-4,-,CASSFTYEQFF
TRBJ2-5,TRBV6-5,-,CASSWTAAGTQYF
TRBJ1-2,TRBV6-5,-,CASRERTGGRYGYTF
TRBJ2-1,TRBV12-3/TRBV12-4,-,CASSPLAGDEQFF
TRBJ2-5,TRBV2,-,CASLYLLEEETQYF
TRBJ1-1,TRBV3-1/TRBV3-2,-,CASSQVRDALRSFF
TRBJ1-2,TRBV12-5,-,CASGLGDRGHGYTF
TRBJ1-2,TRBV2,-,CASSDGEVMKAYGYTF
TRBJ1-1,TRBV9,-,CASSVDSNTEAFF
TRBJ2-7,TRBV7-2,-,CASSLGGYGRNEQYF
TRBJ1-3,TRBV7-8,-,CATSDRAENTIYF
TRBJ2-1,TRBV15,-,CATSRDKRSQFF
TRBJ2-2,TRBV24-1,-,CATSDFAGTGELFF
TRBJ2-3,TRBV18,-,CASSSIVPPSTDTQYF
TRBJ2-5,TRBV5-1,once,CASSFGQGRGETQYF
TRBJ1-3,TRBV6-5,-,CASSYSLGGTIYF
TRBJ1-4,TRBV6-2/TRBV6-3,once,CASSYHRDANEKLFF
TRBJ2-7,TRBV4-1,-,CASSHGPYEQYF
TRBJ1-1,TRBV6-5,-,CASRLPTQGNTEAFF
TRBJ1-6,TRBV10-2,few,CASRTISYNSPLHF
TRBJ2-7,TRBV15,-,CATSRAGGQWDEQYF
TRBJ2-3,TRBV6-1,-,CASSEASESTDTQYF
TRBJ1-1,TRBV7-3,once,CASSLNGNTEAFF
TRBJ1-2,TRBV6-5,-,CASSYSGTDVYGYTF
TRBJ1-1,TRBV5-4,-,CASSYYKGQLMNTEAFF
TRBJ2-2,TRBV7-3,-,CASSLGRGKTTGELFF
TRBJ1-2,TRBV27,-,CASSLQFDGANYGYTF
TRBJ1-4,TRBV18,-,CASSPPGRGNEKLFF
TRBJ2-7,TRBV3-1/TRBV3-2,-,CASSRMTGAETYEQYF
TRBJ1-5,TRBV6-5,few,CASTLRGDSNQPQHF
TRBJ1-5,TRBV12-3/TRBV12-4,-,CASSFRDQPQHF
TRBJ1-2,TRBV4-1,once,CASSQEWVREWSYTF
TRBJ2-7,TRBV30,-,CAWSPGPSYEQYF
TRBJ2-5,TRBV28,few,CASSLVRRDKETQYF
TRBJ1-4,TRBV29-1,-,CSVEEVNPNEKLFF
TRBJ2-1,TRBV5-5,-,CASSDGYNEQFF
TRBJ2-3,TRBV7-3,-,CASSLTGASTDTQYF
TRBJ2-5,TRBV7-3,once,CASSLYGETQYF
TRBJ2-3,TRBV2,once,CASPGAGRTDTQYF
TRBJ2-5,TRBV6-6,once,CAGSLAGGAETQYF
TRBJ1-3,TRBV7-9,-,CASSLARDTIYF
TRBJ2-5,TRBV6-1,-,CASSEAGRGWETQYF
TRBJ1-2,TRBV6-1,-,CASSEAGGSLGYTF
TRBJ1-2,TRBV7-4,-,CASSCGPGSVQLNYGYTF
TRBJ2-5,TRBV29-1,once,CSVETGGETQYF
TRBJ2-2,TRBV30,-,CAWSPGVGTGELFF
TRBJ2-3,TRBV3-1/TRBV3-2,-,CASSHGGWDTQYF
TRBJ2-1,TRBV19,once,CARRGGRNLNEQFF
TRBJ1-6,TRBV5-1,once,CASSQIGQGQNNSPLHF
TRBJ1-6,TRBV6-6,-,CASSYSRPGGGSPLHF
TRBJ1-2,TRBV5-6,-,CASSFELLTTYTF
TRBJ2-2,TRBV5-4,-,CASSLGLANTGELFF